The present entry profiles one T cell receptor beta chain with its context. Its antigen remains unidentified. Germline is not matched at one junction end, which may reflect a read error. cDNA specific to TCR beta was made from 450 to 500 ng of total RNA, with a constant-region primer employed for priming. Nested multiplex PCR, run for three rounds with slightly modified ARM-PCR, yielded TCR beta libraries. TCRdb analysed the multiplex PCR reads with MiXCR anew, one entry per CDR3 protein. Of about 300,000 distinct CDR3 sequences listed, less than 75% were seen once; the top ten hold roughly 9%. The data belong to a study of tumor-infiltrating lymphocytes in primary liver carcinoma. As for the study in general: Resection treated the patients' primary liver carcinoma. Findings and limits, study-wide: Tumor-adjacent and tumor-blood pairs showed less overlap than tumor region pairs.

Unsorted whole blood yielded blood RNA, and germline DNA was extracted as well. The sequence was obtained from a man aged 35 to 55 with primary liver carcinoma and hepatitis B virus infection. The material sequenced was peripheral blood.

The CDR3 is CANSLVGTSRPCEQYF. The CDR3 region has the DNA TGTGCCAACAGCTTAGTGGGGACTAGCAGACCCTGCGAGCAGTACTTC. The V gene is TRBV11-1, the J gene TRBJ2-7; 9 positions agree with TRBD2. CDR3 length: 16 amino acids. CDR1 is SGHAT and CDR2 is FQDESV in the germline V gene (reference sequence).